The 22 T cell receptor beta chains given below trace back to one sample, sequenced in a study of T cells after yellow fever vaccination. In TCRdb, the 5' RACE reads were re-called with MiXCR into one record per CDR3 protein. This sample has about 510,000 distinct CDR3 sequences, with just over 20% found just once. The sample here was PBMCs, taken 20 to 25 days after the first yellow fever vaccination. The source is a man aged 18 to 30 who received the YFV17D yellow fever vaccine.

In its sample, this clonotype was seen once. The gene calls are TRBV7-9 and TRBJ1-1; the match to TRBD1 covers 7 bases. V lost 4 bases and J lost 8; bases outside the gene matches: 10. The CDR3 loop spans 14 amino acids. Germline V gives CDR1 SEHNR, CDR2 FQNEAQ (reference sequence). In DNA, the CDR3 is TGTGCCAGCAGCTCAAGGACAGGATTGGTAGAAGCTTTCTTT. It codes for CASSSRTGLVEAFF.

This clonotype was counted between two and nine times. The chain links TRBV5-1 to TRBJ2-1; possible D gene TRBD2, 5 bases. Trimming left V 1 base short and J 5 bases short, with 13 bases between. CDR1 is SGHRS, CDR2 YFSETQ, per germline. The CDR3 spans 15 residues. CDR3 DNA: TGCGCCAGCAGCTTGAGTTCCCCGGGGAACAATGAGCAGTTCTTC. Residues: CASSLSSPGNNEQFF. The full variable domain, with the rest looked up from reference TRBV5-1 and TRBJ2-1, is KAGVTQTPRYLIKTRGQQVTLSCSPISGHRSVSWYQQTPGQGLQFLFEYFSETQRNKGNFPGRFSGRQFSNSRSEMNVSTLELGDSALYLCASSLSSPGNNEQFFGPGTRLTVL.

This clonotype was observed a handful of times. The gene calls are TRBV11-2 and TRBJ1-1; 7 nucleotides align to TRBD1. The CDR3 spans 13 residues. Germline lookup yields CDR1 SGHAT and CDR2 FQNNGV. Unmatched junction bases numbered 10, after V lost 9 bases and J lost 6 bases. The CDR3 coding sequence is TGTGCCAGTAGCACCCGACAGGGCTCTGAAGCTTTCTTT. Encoded protein: CASSTRQGSEAFF.

This chain joins TRBV28 and TRBJ2-2; 8 nucleotides match TRBD1. J gave up 2 bases and V 11 bases, and 4 bases lay outside the gene matches. Germline CDR1 is MDHEN and CDR2 is SYDVKM. The CDR3 consists of 13 residues. CDR3 DNA: TGTGCCGGACAGGGTTTCAACACCGGGGAGCTGTTTTTT. This codes for CAGQGFNTGELFF.

This clonotype was observed at least ten times. The chain recombines TRBV3-1 with TRBJ2-7; 11 nucleotides line up with TRBD1. Germline CDR1 reads LGHDT; CDR2 reads YNNKEL (reference sequence). Losses at the gene ends were 4 bases for V and 6 bases for J; bases not matched to a gene: 5. This CDR3 comprises 14 residues. CDR3 coding DNA: TGTGCCAGCAGCCCTGGACAGGGGGCGAGCGAGCAGTACTTC. It translates to CASSPGQGASEQYF.

J is TRBJ2-1 and V is TRBV3-1; tentative D call: TRBD2 (6 bases). The CDR3 is 16 residues long. Germline values: CDR1 LGHDT, CDR2 YNNKEL (reference sequence). V lost 2 bases and J 2 bases, leaving 13 bases between the germline ends. CDR3 protein: CASSQQPAGTYNEQFF. The CDR3 DNA reads TGTGCCAGCAGCCAACAACCAGCGGGTACCTACAATGAGCAGTTCTTC.

The rearrangement uses TRBV15 and TRBJ2-2; a possible D gene is TRBD1 (6 bases). V was shortened by 2 bases and J by 1 base, with 8 bases between the two germline ends. Germline V gene sequence: CDR1 LNHNV, CDR2 YYDKDF (reference sequence). This CDR3 has 15 amino acids. DNA for the CDR3: TGTGCCACCAGCAGAAAGACAGGGAACACCGGGGAGCTGTTTTTT. It is translated as CATSRKTGNTGELFF.

The V call is TRBV6-5, the J call TRBJ2-7, with D possibly being TRBD1 (6 bases). CDR3 size: 11 residues. Germline CDR1 MNHEY, CDR2 SVGAGI. Trimming cost V 10 bases and J 6 bases, with 13 bases left between them. The CDR3: CATAGAGEQYV. The CDR3, as DNA: TGTGCCACCGCAGGGGCGGGCGAGCAGTACGTC.

V is TRBV4-2 and J is TRBJ2-1, with D perhaps matching TRBD2 (6 bases). This CDR3 spans 15 amino acids. V lost 3 bases to trimming and J lost 7 bases, with 16 bases between them. From germline, CDR1 is LGHNA and CDR2 YNFKEQ. For the CDR3, the DNA is TGTGCCAGCAGCCAGGAAGCGGGTAGGTCAAATGAGCAGTTCTTC. This sequence encodes CASSQEAGRSNEQFF.

Comment on this clonotype: At one of its ends the junction is not consistent with the germline gene, which may arise from a read error. The rearrangement uses TRBV5-1 and TRBJ2-7, with TRBD2 matching 10 bases. Germline assignment: CDR1 SGHRS and CDR2 YFSETQ. The CDR3 runs 20 residues. The DNA for the CDR3 is TGCACCAGCAGCCCGGCGGCACAGCTCAACCCCAGACTAGCGGGCGACGAGCAGTACTTC. This gives the protein CTSSPAAQLNPRLAGDEQYF.

This clonotype was counted a few times. CDR3 sequence (DNA): TGCAGTGCTAGAGATATAGAGGAGGGCTGGACAGGTAATCAGCCCCAGCATTTT. This codes for CSARDIEEGWTGNQPQHF. The V call is TRBV20-1, the J call TRBJ1-5, with 7 bases that match TRBD1. Per germline, CDR1 DFQATT and CDR2 SNEGSKA (reference sequence). J gave up 4 bases and V 0 bases, and 15 bases lay outside the gene matches. The CDR3 totals 18 residues.

This clonotype was seen at least ten times. This sequence joins TRBV7-2 and TRBJ1-2, with 8 bases identical to TRBD1. Per the germline V gene, CDR1 is SGHTA and CDR2 is FQGNSA. The CDR3 has 15 amino acids. Trimming took 2 bases from V and 6 from J; bases not matched to a gene: 8. The CDR3 nucleotides read TGTGCCAGCAGCTTACACAAACAGGGGGTTGATGGCTACACCTTC. It yields the protein CASSLHKQGVDGYTF.

This clonotype was seen more than once but under ten times. The chain joins TRBV20-1 to TRBJ2-3; D unclear. CDR1 and CDR2 (germline): DFQATT, SNEGSKA (reference sequence). CDR3 length: 13 amino acids. Deletions cut 3 bases from V and 0 bases from J, with 7 bases between. DNA of the CDR3: TGCAGTGCTAGGGATCTCAGCACAGATACGCAGTATTTT. Its translation: CSARDLSTDTQYF.

This clonotype was counted between two and nine times. This sequence joins TRBV4-3 and TRBJ2-7, with 8 bases that match TRBD2. The ends lost 0 bases at V and 4 bases at J; junction bases unmatched: 5. Germline CDR1 and CDR2: LGHNA and YSLEER. CDR3 length equals 15 residues. Here the CDR3 reads CASSQDRGGPYEQYF. CDR3 nucleotides: TGCGCCAGCAGCCAAGATCGCGGGGGGCCTTACGAGCAGTACTTC.

This chain links TRBV6-2 or TRBV6-3 with TRBJ1-2; tentatively, D is TRBD1 (6 bases). Trimming stripped 7 bases from V and 2 bases from J, with 17 bases between. Germline loops: CDR1 MNHEY, CDR2 SVGEGT. The CDR3 is 15 residues long. CDR3 in amino acids: CASKRFPGVNYGYTF. The CDR3 DNA reads as TGTGCCAGCAAAAGGTTCCCAGGGGTGAACTATGGCTACACCTTC.

Here the CDR3 reads CASSEADTQYF. CDR3 bases: TGTGCCAGCAGTGAGGCAGATACGCAGTATTTT. The rearrangement links TRBV6-1 to TRBJ2-3; D not resolved. Germline CDR1 and CDR2: MNHNS and SASEGT. V was clipped by 3 bases and J by 4 bases, with 2 bases between them. This CDR3 spans 11 amino acids.

This clonotype has only a few counts. V gene TRBV7-3 combines with J gene TRBJ2-2, with a possible D match to TRBD1 (5 bases). CDR3 size: 14 residues. Germline V lookup: CDR1 SGHTA, CDR2 FQGTGA. V was cut by 5 bases and J by 6 bases, with 13 bases left in between. CDR3 nucleotides: TGTGCCAGCAGCCATTCAGGGTCGGCCGGGGAGCTGTTTTTT. Translating it yields CASSHSGSAGELFF.

This rearrangement joins TRBV9 to TRBJ2-5, with D maybe TRBD1 (6 bases). Germline CDR1 is SGDLS and CDR2 is YYNGEE. The CDR3 runs to 17 residues. V shed 4 bases and J shed 3 bases, with 22 bases lying between them. CDR3 bases: TGTGCCAGCAGCCCAGATCCCCTACAGGGTTTAGAAGAGACCCAGTACTTC. Protein product: CASSPDPLQGLEETQYF. The full variable domain, completed using reference TRBV9 and TRBJ2-5, is DSGVTQTPKHLITATGQRVTLRCSPRSGDLSVYWYQQSLDQGLQFLIQYYNGEERAKGNILERFSAQQFPDLHSELNLSSLELGDSALYFCASSPDPLQGLEETQYFGPGTRLLVL.

This clonotype has only a few counts. The chain uses TRBV20-1 and TRBJ2-5; TRBD2 might be the D (5 bases). The V end was cut by 1 base, the J end by 5 bases, with 14 bases between. The CDR3 has 14 amino acids. Germline CDR1 DFQATT, CDR2 SNEGSKA (reference sequence). The CDR3 nucleotides are TGCAGTGCTAGAGGGCCTTTCGGGGTGGAGACCCAGTACTTC. Encoded protein: CSARGPFGVETQYF.

This clonotype was seen a handful of times. V usage is TRBV4-3 and J usage is TRBJ1-3; weak D call: TRBD1 (5 bases). The V gene lost 0 bases and the J gene lost 4 bases, with 10 bases spanning the gap. The CDR3 consists of 15 residues. Germline lookup yields CDR1 LGHNA and CDR2 YSLEER. In DNA, the CDR3 is TGCGCCAGCAGCCAAGAGCCGACAGCAGGAAACACCATATATTTT. Protein: CASSQEPTAGNTIYF.

This clonotype was recorded a few times. The rearrangement links TRBV10-3 to TRBJ1-5; TRBD1 matches at 7 bases. With V trimmed by 8 bases and J by 0 bases, 1 base remained unmatched. Germline CDR1 reads ENHRY; CDR2 reads SYGVKD. The CDR3 has 13 amino acids. DNA of the CDR3: TGTGCCATCGGGACAGATAGCAATCAGCCCCAGCATTTT. It translates to CAIGTDSNQPQHF.

The rearrangement links TRBV12-3 or TRBV12-4 to TRBJ1-5; D not certain. CDR3 length: 13 amino acids. V was pared by 5 bases and J by 0 bases, with 5 bases between. The CDR3 region is CASSRLSNQPQHF. Written as DNA, the CDR3 is TGTGCCAGCAGTCGACTTAGCAATCAGCCCCAGCATTTT.